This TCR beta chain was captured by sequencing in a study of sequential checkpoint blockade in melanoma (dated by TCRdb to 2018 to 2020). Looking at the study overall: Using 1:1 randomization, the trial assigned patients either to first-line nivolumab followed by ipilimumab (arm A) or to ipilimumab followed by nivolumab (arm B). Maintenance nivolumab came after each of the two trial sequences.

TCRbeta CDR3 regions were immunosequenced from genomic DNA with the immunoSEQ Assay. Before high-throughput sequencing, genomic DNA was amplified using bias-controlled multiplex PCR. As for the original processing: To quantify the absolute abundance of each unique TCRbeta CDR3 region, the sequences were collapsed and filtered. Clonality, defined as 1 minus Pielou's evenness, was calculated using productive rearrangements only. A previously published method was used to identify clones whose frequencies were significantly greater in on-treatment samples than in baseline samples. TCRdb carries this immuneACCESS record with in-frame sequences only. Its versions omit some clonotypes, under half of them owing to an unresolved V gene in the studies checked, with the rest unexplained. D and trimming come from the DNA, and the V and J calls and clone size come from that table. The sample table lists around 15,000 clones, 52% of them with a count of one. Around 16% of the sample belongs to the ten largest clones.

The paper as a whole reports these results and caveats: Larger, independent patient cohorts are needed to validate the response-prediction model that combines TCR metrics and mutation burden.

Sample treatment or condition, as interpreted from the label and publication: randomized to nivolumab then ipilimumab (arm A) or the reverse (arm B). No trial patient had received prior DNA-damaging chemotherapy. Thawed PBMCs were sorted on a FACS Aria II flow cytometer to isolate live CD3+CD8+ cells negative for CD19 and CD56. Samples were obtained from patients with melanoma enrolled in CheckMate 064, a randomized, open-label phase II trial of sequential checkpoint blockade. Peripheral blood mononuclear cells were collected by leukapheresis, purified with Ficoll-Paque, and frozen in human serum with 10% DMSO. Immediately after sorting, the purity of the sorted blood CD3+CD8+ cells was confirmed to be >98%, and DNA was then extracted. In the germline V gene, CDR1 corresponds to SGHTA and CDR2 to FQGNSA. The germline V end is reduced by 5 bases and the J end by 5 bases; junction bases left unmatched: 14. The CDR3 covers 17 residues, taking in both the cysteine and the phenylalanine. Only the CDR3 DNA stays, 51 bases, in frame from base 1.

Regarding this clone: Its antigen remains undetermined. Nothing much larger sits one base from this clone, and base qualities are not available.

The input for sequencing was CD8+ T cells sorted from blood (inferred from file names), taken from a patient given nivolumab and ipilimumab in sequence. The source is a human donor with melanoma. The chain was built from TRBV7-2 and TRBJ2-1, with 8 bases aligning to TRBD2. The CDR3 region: CASSLYFRTSLDNEQFF. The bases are TGTGCCAGCAGCCTATATTTTAGGACTAGCCTAGACAATGAGCAGTTCTTC.